In its sample, the clone carrying this T cell receptor beta chain was seen many times. As yet, its antigen is unknown. The sample is drawn from a study of identical twins. Study-wide results and limits: Cross-sectional statistics, not tracking of the same donors, supported the conclusions.

Only healthy Caucasians were included as donors. Per germline, CDR1 KGHSH and CDR2 LQKENI. There are 16 residues in the CDR3. V shed 5 bases, J shed 2 bases, and the junction held 8 bases outside the gene matches. TCRdb called the 5' RACE reads again in MiXCR, with one record for every CDR3 protein. The data contain about 150,000 distinct CDR3 sequences, under 4.5% of them singletons. V gene TRBV18 combines with J gene TRBJ2-7; 11 bases are a match to TRBD2. This TCR was sampled from a man between 18 and 29 years old in good health. The sequenced sample was memory T cells sorted from blood. The CDR3 DNA reads TGTGCCAGCTCATTAACCGGGACTAGCGGCGCCTACGAGCAGTACTTC. Its protein product is CASSLTGTSGAYEQYF.